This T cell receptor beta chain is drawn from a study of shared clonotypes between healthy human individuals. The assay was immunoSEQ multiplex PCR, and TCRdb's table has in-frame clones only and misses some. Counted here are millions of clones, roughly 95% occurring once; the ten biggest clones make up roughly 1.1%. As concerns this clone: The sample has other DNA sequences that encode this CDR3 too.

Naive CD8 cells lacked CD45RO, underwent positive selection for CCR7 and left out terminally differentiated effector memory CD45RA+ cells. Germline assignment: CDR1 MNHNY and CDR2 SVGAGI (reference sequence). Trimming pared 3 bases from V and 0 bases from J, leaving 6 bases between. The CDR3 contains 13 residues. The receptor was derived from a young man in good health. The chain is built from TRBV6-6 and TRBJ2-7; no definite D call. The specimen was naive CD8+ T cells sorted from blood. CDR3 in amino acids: CASSYSGSYEQYF. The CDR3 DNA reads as TGTGCCAGCAGTTATTCCGGCTCCTACGAGCAGTACTTC.